Below, 27 T cell receptor beta chains from the same sample are listed, as sequenced in a study of shared clonotypes between healthy human individuals. Produced via immunoSEQ multiplex PCR; TCRdb's table is partial and in-frame only. Of over 1.4 million clones listed, roughly 95% are singletons. The source material was naive CD4+ T cells sorted from blood. The subset here: CD45RA+ positively selected. The receptors here all came from a man aged 25-40 years in good health.

Note on this clone: One end of the junction does not line up with germline, which may come from a read error. The gene calls are TRBV18 and TRBJ1-1; TRBD1 matches at 7 bases. Germline CDR1 and CDR2: KGHSH and LQKENI. The CDR3 runs 14 residues. In DNA form, the CDR3 reads TGTGCCAACTCACCATTACAGGGGTCGACTGAAGCTTTCTTT. It codes for CANSPLQGSTEAFF.

About this clone itself: This sample also contains other DNA sequences that code for the same CDR3. This sequence joins TRBV9 and TRBJ2-7; no clear D gene. There are 14 residues in the CDR3. The ends were cut back, 0 bases at V and 2 bases at J, with 9 bases in the middle. The germline V gene encodes CDR1 SGDLS and CDR2 YYNGEE. This CDR3 reads CASSVAGLTYEQYF. CDR3 nucleotide sequence: TGTGCCAGCAGCGTAGCGGGCCTAACCTACGAGCAGTACTTC. Full variable domain (outside the CDR3, taken from reference TRBV9 and TRBJ2-7): DSGVTQTPKHLITATGQRVTLRCSPRSGDLSVYWYQQSLDQGLQFLIQYYNGEERAKGNILERFSAQQFPDLHSELNLSSLELGDSALYFCASSVAGLTYEQYFGPGTRLTVT.

This chain uses TRBV7-2 with TRBJ2-1; TRBD1 agrees at 10 bases. The CDR3 spans 15 residues. The trim removed 4 bases at V and 4 bases at J, leaving 4 bases unmatched. Germline assignment: CDR1 SGHTA and CDR2 FQGNSA. CDR3 DNA: TGTGCCAGCAGCTGGGACAGGGGAGAGTACAATGAGCAGTTCTTC. It codes for CASSWDRGEYNEQFF.

This rearrangement joins TRBV28 to TRBJ2-7; unclear D gene. CDR1 is MDHEN and CDR2 is SYDVKM in the germline V gene. The CDR3 extends over 17 amino acids. Trimming took off 5 bases at V and 0 bases at J, with 20 bases between the two ends. The CDR3 nucleotides are TGTGCCAGCAGTCCCCGAGCATACGGAAAAGCCTCCTACGAGCAGTACTTC. Residues: CASSPRAYGKASYEQYF.

The chain combines TRBV21-1 with TRBJ1-2; TRBD1 is the table's D call and was not checked against the DNA. TRBV21-1 is annotated as a pseudogene. CDR3 size: 15 residues. DNA of the CDR3: TGTGCCAGCAGCTGGGCGTCACAGGCTAACTATGGCTACACCTTC. Its protein product is CASSWASQANYGYTF.

The genes are TRBV7-6 and TRBJ2-3, with a possible D match to TRBD2 (5 bases). CDR1 and CDR2 from the germline V gene are SGHVS and FNYEAQ. This CDR3 comprises 15 residues. V was cut by 5 bases and J by 4 bases, with 16 bases left in between. The CDR3 is CASSARLAMSDTQYF. The CDR3 bases are TGTGCCAGCAGCGCTCGTTTAGCGATGTCAGATACGCAGTATTTT.

This chain connects TRBV6-1 to TRBJ1-5, with 9 bases lining up with TRBD1. CDR1 is MNHNS, CDR2 SASEGT, per germline. CDR3 size: 15 residues. The V and J ends lost 4 bases and 9 bases, in that order; junction bases with no gene match: 10. The CDR3 DNA reads as TGTGCCAGCAGTGTCCCGGGACAGGGCTATATGCCCCAGCATTTT. This gives the protein CASSVPGQGYMPQHF.

This sequence joins TRBV5-1 and TRBJ1-4, with a weak D call TRBD1 (6 bases). The CDR3 contains 15 residues. The germline V gene has CDR1 SGHRS and CDR2 YFSETQ. Deletions cut 0 bases from V and 5 bases from J, with 11 bases between. The CDR3 loop is CASSLVGGENEKLFF. DNA for the CDR3: TGCGCCAGCAGCTTGGTAGGGGGAGAGAATGAAAAACTGTTTTTT.

The chain couples TRBV5-1 to TRBJ2-7; 11 bases fit TRBD1. The CDR3 is 17 residues long. V was pared by 6 bases and J by 5 bases, with 16 bases of the junction left unmatched. Germline values: CDR1 SGHRS, CDR2 YFSETQ. CDR3: CASNPGTGGIMIHEQYF. CDR3 nucleotides: TGCGCCAGCAACCCGGGGACAGGGGGAATTATGATCCACGAGCAGTACTTC. Looking up the rest from reference TRBV5-1 and TRBJ2-7 gives the full variable domain: KAGVTQTPRYLIKTRGQQVTLSCSPISGHRSVSWYQQTPGQGLQFLFEYFSETQRNKGNFPGRFSGRQFSNSRSEMNVSTLELGDSALYLCASNPGTGGIMIHEQYFGPGTRLTVT.

The V gene is TRBV20-1, the J gene TRBJ2-5; D unclear. With 5 bases removed from V and 2 bases from J, the gap between germline ends came to 6 bases. The CDR3 has 11 amino acids. Looked up from germline, CDR1 is DFQATT and CDR2 is SNEGSKA (reference sequence). The CDR3 sequence: CSAYIQETQYF. The CDR3 DNA reads TGCAGTGCTTACATTCAAGAGACCCAGTACTTC.

This clone appeared once. The V gene is TRBV2, the J gene TRBJ1-3; the D is unclear. V was shortened by 4 bases and J by 2 bases, with 9 bases between the two germline ends. CDR3 length: 14 residues. Germline CDR1 reads SNHLY; CDR2 reads FYNNEI. CDR3 sequence (DNA): TGTGCCAGCAGTGTCAATCAGGCTGGAAACACCATATATTTT. Translating it yields CASSVNQAGNTIYF.

V and J are TRBV19 and TRBJ1-1; D remains unclear. The CDR3 has 15 amino acids. Germline CDR1 reads LNHDA; CDR2 reads SQIVND (reference sequence). V was pared by 4 bases and J by 1 base, with 13 bases between. As DNA, the CDR3 is TGTGCCAGTAGTACACTCAGAGTCGGGAACACTGAAGCTTTCTTT. It translates to CASSTLRVGNTEAFF. The full variable domain, its missing parts supplied by reference TRBV19 and TRBJ1-1, is DGGITQSPKYLFRKEGQNVTLSCEQNLNHDAMYWYRQDPGQGLRLIYYSQIVNDFQKGDIAEGYSVSREKKESFPLTVTSAQKNPTAFYLCASSTLRVGNTEAFFGQGTRLTVV.

The rearrangement uses TRBV6-5 and TRBJ2-1, with TRBD2 matching 8 bases. The germline CDR1 and CDR2 sequences are MNHEY and SVGAGI. V trimming: 4 bases; J trimming: 2 bases; junction bases outside the gene matches: 7. The CDR3 contains 16 residues. CDR3 loop: CASSSKGTRPYNEQFF. Here the CDR3 DNA reads TGTGCCAGCAGTTCCAAGGGGACTAGACCCTACAATGAGCAGTTCTTC.

This clone was observed a single time. No DNA is shown, since the ends of the CDR3 on it are uncertain; the CDR3 is the one TCRdb lists. The J gene is TRBJ2-7, the V gene TRBV6-5; the table's D call of TRBD1 was not tested on the DNA. The CDR3 spans 15 residues, counting both ends. Germline CDR1 reads MNHEY; CDR2 reads SVGAGI. CDR3 sequence reads: CASSSSTGESYEQYF.

In this sample, this clone turned up a few times. This specimen includes other DNA sequences encoding the same CDR3. The gene calls are TRBV30 and TRBJ1-5, with no clear D. The CDR3 contains 13 residues. V lost 1 base, J lost 2 bases, and 6 bases lay in between. CDR1 GTSNPN and CDR2 SVGIG come from the germline V gene (reference sequence). The chain's CDR3 is CAWSGSGNQPQHF. The CDR3 bases are TGTGCCTGGAGTGGGTCTGGCAATCAGCCCCAGCATTTT.

The V and J genes are TRBV7-6 and TRBJ2-3; the D gene is possibly TRBD2 (5 bases). Deletions cut 5 bases from V and 4 bases from J, with 13 bases between. The germline V gene has CDR1 SGHVS and CDR2 FNYEAQ. The CDR3 has 14 amino acids. For the CDR3, the DNA is TGTGCCAGCAGCATTAGTCGGGGAGCAGATACGCAGTATTTT. Translated, it gives CASSISRGADTQYF.

CDR3 in amino acids: CASSSRSHSSGNTIYF. The CDR3 nucleotides are TGTGCCAGCAGCTCTAGGTCCCACAGCTCTGGAAACACCATATATTTT. The V call is TRBV7-8, the J call TRBJ1-3; D is unclear. Trimming removed 4 bases at V and 0 bases at J, with 13 bases between. Germline V gives CDR1 SGHVS, CDR2 FQNEAQ. The CDR3 has 16 amino acids.

This chain uses TRBV4-1 with TRBJ2-1; tentatively, D is TRBD1 or TRBD2 (5 bases each). The CDR3 is 18 amino acids. CDR1 is MGHRA, CDR2 YSYEKL, per germline. V was cut by 3 bases and J by 4 bases, with 22 bases left in between. Here the CDR3 DNA reads TGCGCCAGCAGCCATGGGACCCAAAGGGGTTTCAAATACAATGAGCAGTTCTTC. Its protein is CASSHGTQRGFKYNEQFF.

This chain links TRBV27 with TRBJ1-5; TRBD1 might be the D (5 bases). V was cut by 1 base and J by 5 bases, with 9 bases left in between. Germline assignment: CDR1 MNHEY and CDR2 SMNVEV (reference sequence). The CDR3 contains 14 residues. The CDR3 DNA is TGTGCCAGCAGTTTATGGGGGAAAGATCAGCCCCAGCATTTT. Translation gives CASSLWGKDQPQHF.

The gene calls are TRBV9 and TRBJ2-3; 7 nucleotides align to TRBD2. The trim removed 0 bases at V and 0 bases at J, leaving 4 bases unmatched. The CDR3 covers 16 residues. Germline loops: CDR1 SGDLS, CDR2 YYNGEE. As DNA, the CDR3 is TGTGCCAGCAGCGTAGACAGGACTAGTAGCACAGATACGCAGTATTTT. It encodes CASSVDRTSSTDTQYF.

To note about this clone: At the DNA level, this CDR3 is encoded by other sequences in the same sample as well. CDR3 region: CASSLLGGNQPQHF. CDR3 nucleotide sequence: TGTGCCAGCAGTCTATTAGGGGGCAATCAGCCCCAGCATTTT. V is TRBV27 and J is TRBJ1-5; possibly TRBD1 for D (5 bases). This CDR3 has 14 amino acids. CDR1 MNHEY and CDR2 SMNVEV come from the germline V gene (reference sequence). V lost 5 bases and J lost 2, with 10 bases in between.

V and J are TRBV7-2 and TRBJ2-5; 8 bases are shared with TRBD2. V lost 4 bases, J lost 0 bases, and 7 bases stayed unmatched. The CDR3 totals 16 residues. Germline CDR1 is SGHTA and CDR2 is FQGNSA. The CDR3 DNA follows: TGTGCCAGCAGCTCTGGGGCTAGCGGGTACCAAGAGACCCAGTACTTC. Translating it yields CASSSGASGYQETQYF.

The chain couples TRBV2 to TRBJ2-1; 12 bases are shared with TRBD2. With V trimmed by 6 bases and J by 6 bases, 0 bases remained unmatched. CDR3 length equals 13 residues. Germline assignment: CDR1 SNHLY and CDR2 FYNNEI. In nucleotides, the CDR3 is TGTGCCAGCAGGACTAGCGGGAGCAATGAGCAGTTCTTC. Protein sequence: CASRTSGSNEQFF.

The rearrangement uses TRBV7-8 and TRBJ1-2; the match to TRBD1 covers 8 bases. Germline V gene lookup returns CDR1 SGHVS and CDR2 FQNEAQ. The CDR3 runs 14 residues. After removal of 4 bases from V and 2 bases from J, the junction contained 3 bases not matched to a gene. CDR3 region: CASSWDRTNYGYTF. The DNA for the CDR3 is TGTGCCAGCAGCTGGGACAGGACGAACTATGGCTACACCTTC.

The chain is built from TRBV7-2 and TRBJ2-1; 7 positions agree with TRBD1. V lost 3 bases, J lost 5 bases, and 7 bases stayed unmatched. CDR1 is SGHTA, CDR2 FQGNSA, per germline. The CDR3 is 15 residues long. The CDR3 loop is CASSFRQGRHNEQFF. CDR3 DNA: TGTGCCAGCAGCTTCCGACAGGGACGGCACAATGAGCAGTTCTTC. The variable domain in full, with the rest retrieved from reference TRBV7-2 and TRBJ2-1, is GAGVSQSPSNKVTEKGKDVELRCDPISGHTALYWYRQSLGQGLEFLIYFQGNSAPDKSGLPSDRFSAERTGGSVSTLTIQRTQQEDSAVYLCASSFRQGRHNEQFFGPGTRLTVL.

The chain combines TRBV28 with TRBJ2-3, with D possibly called TRBD1 or TRBD2 (5 bases each). V lost 4 bases to trimming and J lost 5 bases, with 13 bases between them. This CDR3 has 14 residues. Germline V lookup: CDR1 MDHEN, CDR2 SYDVKM. DNA of the CDR3: TGTGCCAGCAGTTCTCCTGGGGGTGGAGATACGCAGTATTTT. Encoded protein: CASSSPGGGDTQYF.

V usage is TRBV11-2 and J usage is TRBJ2-3; 8 bases fit TRBD1. CDR3 length: 16 amino acids. With 5 bases clipped from V and 6 bases from J, the junction kept 13 bases outside the gene matches. The germline V gene has CDR1 SGHAT and CDR2 FQNNGV. CDR3 in amino acids: CASSPGPGGDFDTQYF. The CDR3 DNA follows: TGTGCCAGCAGCCCTGGGCCAGGGGGCGATTTTGATACGCAGTATTTT.